The 19 T cell receptor beta chains in this list originate from one sample, sequenced in a study of beta chain features in type 1 diabetes. These receptors have no known antigen. Whole-study results and caveats: In every one of the four CD4+ subsets, TCRB CDR3s were moderately but significantly shorter in Type 1 diabetes patients.

Isolated RNA was reverse transcribed in full, so expressed TCRB transcripts were sequenced. TCRdb's table, derived via immunoSEQ multiplex PCR, lists solely in-frame clones and lacks some. The sample carries roughly 730,000 clones, around 15% recorded once. Material for sequencing was naive CD4+ T cells from blood. Receptors were obtained from a man aged 18 to 29 with type 1 diabetes.

This chain links TRBV7-3 with TRBJ1-1; no firm D call. This CDR3 contains 13 residues. Germline V gene data show CDR1 as SGHTA and CDR2 as FQGTGA. Trimming pared 5 bases from V and 1 base from J, leaving 8 bases between. The CDR3 sequence is CASSLTQNTEAFF. The CDR3 DNA is TGTGCCAGCAGCCTGACACAGAACACTGAAGCTTTCTTT. Based on the CDR3 plus reference TRBV7-3 and TRBJ1-1, the full variable domain is GAGVSQTPSNKVTEKGKYVELRCDPISGHTALYWYRQSLGQGPEFLIYFQGTGAADDSGLPNDRFFAVRPEGSVSTLKIQRTERGDSAVYLCASSLTQNTEAFFGQGTRLTVV.

The chain recombines TRBV5-1 with TRBJ1-1; D gene uncertain. Germline CDR1 SGHRS, CDR2 YFSETQ. V was pared by 4 bases and J by 1 base, with 11 bases between. CDR3 size: 14 residues. CDR3 region: CASSHATGNTEAFF. Here the CDR3 DNA reads TGCGCCAGCAGCCATGCGACGGGGAACACTGAAGCTTTCTTT.

The chain links TRBV10-3 to TRBJ1-1, with TRBD1 as a possible D gene (5 bases). The germline V gene has CDR1 ENHRY and CDR2 SYGVKD. V gave up 1 base and J gave up 11 bases, with 20 bases separating them. The CDR3 spans 15 residues. CDR3: CAISEFRVGESAAFF. CDR3 nucleotides: TGTGCCATCAGTGAGTTTCGGGTAGGGGAATCAGCGGCTTTCTTT.

The chain joins TRBV10-3 to TRBJ2-1, with 7 bases that match TRBD1. The germline gives CDR1 ENHRY, CDR2 SYGVKD. V shed 4 bases and J 0 bases; nucleotides not matched to a gene: 9. CDR3 length: 17 residues. The CDR3 bases are TGTGCCATCAGTGTAGCGACAGGGACCGCCTCCTACAATGAGCAGTTCTTC. Translated, it gives CAISVATGTASYNEQFF.

This clone has a handful of counts. The chain couples TRBV20-1 to TRBJ1-6; D unclear. This CDR3 region has 11 residues. Germline CDR1 DFQATT, CDR2 SNEGSKA (reference sequence). The V and J ends lost 3 bases and 5 bases respectively, with 2 bases between them. CDR3 amino acids: CSARHNSPLHF. The DNA for the CDR3 is TGCAGTGCTAGGCATAATTCACCCCTCCACTTT.

The V call is TRBV5-1, the J call TRBJ2-1; 8 bases fit TRBD2. The CDR3 contains 15 residues. Germline lookup yields CDR1 SGHRS and CDR2 YFSETQ. After removal of 7 bases from V and 0 bases from J, the junction contained 6 bases not matched to a gene. The CDR3: CASGPRGASYNEQFF. In DNA form, the CDR3 reads TGCGCCAGCGGACCGCGGGGGGCCTCCTACAATGAGCAGTTCTTC.

The V gene is TRBV7-2, the J gene TRBJ2-5, with D perhaps being TRBD1 or TRBD2 (5 bases each). V lost 5 bases and J lost 4, with 17 bases in between. The CDR3 is 15 residues long. Germline V gene data show CDR1 as SGHTA and CDR2 as FQGNSA. For the CDR3, the DNA is TGTGCCAGCAGCCCGTTGGGGGACGGGCGAGAGACCCAGTACTTC. It specifies CASSPLGDGRETQYF. Full variable domain (remainder filled in from reference TRBV7-2 and TRBJ2-5): GAGVSQSPSNKVTEKGKDVELRCDPISGHTALYWYRQSLGQGLEFLIYFQGNSAPDKSGLPSDRFSAERTGGSVSTLTIQRTQQEDSAVYLCASSPLGDGRETQYFGPGTRLLVL.

The chain has TRBV14 and TRBJ1-6, with 8 bases identical to TRBD1. CDR1 and CDR2 from the germline V gene are SGHDN and FVKESK. Trimming cost V 1 base and J 9 bases; bases outside gene matches: 8. This CDR3 has 16 amino acids. CDR3 sequence (DNA): TGTGCCAGCAGCCAAGTCGGGACAGGCGGGATTTCACCCCTCCACTTT. As protein: CASSQVGTGGISPLHF.

This CDR3 reads CASSSTPNTEAFF. CDR3 nucleotides: TGTGCCAGCAGCTCGACACCGAACACTGAAGCTTTCTTT. The J gene is TRBJ1-1, the V gene TRBV5-4; D unclear. The V and J ends lost 3 bases and 1 base respectively, with 7 bases between them. From germline, CDR1 is SGHNT and CDR2 YYREEE (reference sequence). The CDR3 has 13 amino acids. The variable domain in full, with the rest retrieved from reference TRBV5-4 and TRBJ1-1, is ETGVTQSPTHLIKTRGQQVTLRCSSQSGHNTVSWYQQALGQGPQFIFQYYREEENGRGNFPPRFSGLQFPNYSSELNVNALELDDSALYLCASSSTPNTEAFFGQGTRLTVV.

The chain uses TRBV10-1 and TRBJ1-1, with D tentatively TRBD1 (6 bases). The CDR3 loop spans 14 amino acids. The germline CDR1 and CDR2 sequences are WNHNN and SYGVQD (reference sequence). V was cut by 6 bases and J by 3 bases, with 14 bases left in between. The CDR3: CASSATGSDTEAFF. Here the CDR3 DNA reads TGCGCCAGCAGCGCTACAGGGAGCGACACTGAAGCTTTCTTT.

This clone was seen a few times. The genes are TRBV2 and TRBJ2-1, with D possibly being TRBD2 (7 bases). This CDR3 has 12 amino acids. V was pared by 10 bases and J by 9 bases, with 16 bases between. The V gene's germline CDR1 is SNHLY and CDR2 FYNNEI. CDR3 DNA: TGTGCCACCCAACTCGGGGGGCGTGAGCAGTTCTTC. It codes for CATQLGGREQFF. The variable domain in full, with the rest retrieved from reference TRBV2 and TRBJ2-1, is EPEVTQTPSHQVTQMGQEVILRCVPISNHLYFYWYRQILGQKVEFLVSFYNNEISEKSEIFDDQFSVERPDGSNFTLKIRSTKLEDSAMYFCATQLGGREQFFGPGTRLTVL.

There are a few counts of this clone. The V and J genes are TRBV27 and TRBJ2-3; 9 bases match TRBD1. Per germline, CDR1 MNHEY and CDR2 SMNVEV (reference sequence). The length of the CDR3 is 14 residues. V was clipped by 8 bases and J by 5 bases; unmatched bases: 8. DNA of the CDR3: TGTGCCAGCGTCGCGGGGACAGGGCTAGATACGCAGTATTTT. Its protein product is CASVAGTGLDTQYF.

This CDR3 is CASSQWAGEAFF. CDR3 coding DNA: TGTGCCAGCAGCCAATGGGCGGGTGAAGCTTTCTTT. The V and J genes are TRBV16 and TRBJ1-1; D is undetermined. Trimming removed 1 base from V and 7 bases from J, with 7 bases in between. Germline lookup yields CDR1 KGHSY and CDR2 FQNENV. This CDR3 is 12 amino acids long.

This clone showed up many times. This chain links TRBV7-9 with TRBJ2-1; D gene unclear. Trimming shortened V by 8 bases and J by 3 bases, and 17 bases separated the two germline ends. The CDR3 runs 15 residues. Per germline, CDR1 SEHNR and CDR2 FQNEAQ (reference sequence). The CDR3 DNA is TGTGCCAGCGCCCCCTTCTCGGTGGGCTACAATGAGCAGTTCTTC. Amino acids: CASAPFSVGYNEQFF. Supplemented by reference TRBV7-9 and TRBJ2-1, the full variable domain reads DTGVSQNPRHKITKRGQNVTFRCDPISEHNRLYWYRQTLGQGPEFLTYFQNEAQLEKSRLLSDRFSAERPKGSFSTLEIQRTEQGDSAMYLCASAPFSVGYNEQFFGPGTRLTVL.

This clone was detected only a few times. V gene TRBV30 combines with J gene TRBJ2-1; D possibly corresponds to TRBD2 (5 bases). Germline CDR1 is GTSNPN and CDR2 is SVGIG (reference sequence). Trimming removed 4 bases at V and 6 bases at J, with 10 bases between. This CDR3 has 12 residues. The CDR3 loop reads CAWTPAGNEQFF. The CDR3 DNA is TGTGCCTGGACCCCGGCGGGCAATGAGCAGTTCTTC.

There are a few counts of this clone. The gene calls are TRBV11-2 and TRBJ1-1; a weak D match, TRBD1 (5 bases). Trimming shortened V by 4 bases and J by 8 bases, and 20 bases separated the two germline ends. CDR1 and CDR2 from the germline V gene are SGHAT and FQNNGV. The CDR3 contains 15 residues. DNA for the CDR3: TGTGCCAGCAGCTATCACCCGGGGGAAGACGAGGAAGCTTTCTTT. Residues: CASSYHPGEDEEAFF.

This clone has just a few counts. The genes are TRBV15 and TRBJ1-2; D is unresolved. The V gene's germline CDR1 is LNHNV and CDR2 YYDKDF (reference sequence). CDR3 length: 14 residues. Trimming removed 1 base at V and 0 bases at J, with 6 bases between. In DNA, the CDR3 is TGTGCCACCAGCAGAGCGGGAACTAACTATGGCTACACCTTC. Translation: CATSRAGTNYGYTF.

This clone was observed a few times. The V gene is TRBV9, the J gene TRBJ2-2; D unresolved. V lost 0 bases and J lost 1, with 4 bases in between. From germline, CDR1 is SGDLS and CDR2 YYNGEE. This CDR3 region has 14 residues. The CDR3 loop is CASSVARNTGELFF. CDR3 DNA sequence: TGTGCCAGCAGCGTAGCACGGAACACCGGGGAGCTGTTTTTT.

The rearrangement joins TRBV9 to TRBJ1-1, with 8 bases identical to TRBD1. The CDR3 runs 15 residues. Germline CDR1 is SGDLS and CDR2 is YYNGEE. Unmatched junction bases numbered 5, after V lost 4 bases and J lost 0 bases. The CDR3 region is CASSPRTGLNTEAFF. CDR3 DNA: TGTGCCAGCAGCCCTAGGACAGGGCTGAACACTGAAGCTTTCTTT.